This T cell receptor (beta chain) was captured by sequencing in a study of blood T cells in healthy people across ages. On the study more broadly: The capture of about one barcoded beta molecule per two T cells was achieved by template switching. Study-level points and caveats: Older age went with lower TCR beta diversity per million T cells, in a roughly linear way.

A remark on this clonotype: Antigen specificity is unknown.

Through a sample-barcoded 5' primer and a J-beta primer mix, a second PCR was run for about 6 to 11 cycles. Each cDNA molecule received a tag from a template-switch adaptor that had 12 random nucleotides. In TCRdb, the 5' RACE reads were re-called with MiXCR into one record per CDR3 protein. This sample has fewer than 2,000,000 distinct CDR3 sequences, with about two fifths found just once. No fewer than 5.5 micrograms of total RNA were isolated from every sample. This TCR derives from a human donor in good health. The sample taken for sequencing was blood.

CDR3 bases: TGTGCCAGCAGTTCACCCGGGACAGGGGGCGGCCAAGAGACCCAGTACTTC. This translates into CASSSPGTGGGQETQYF. This chain joins TRBV7-3 and TRBJ2-5, with 12 bases that match TRBD1. CDR1 SGHTA and CDR2 FQGTGA come from the germline V gene. V lost 6 bases and J lost 1; bases outside the gene matches: 9. This CDR3 spans 17 amino acids.